This T cell receptor (beta chain) was identified during a study of T cell changes during pregnancy in multiple sclerosis. Assay: immunoSEQ multiplex PCR; the TCRdb copy retains only in-frame clones and omits some. Among roughly 36,000 clones, around 92% were seen once, and the ten largest hold 6.1%. Specimen: CD8+ T cells from peripheral blood mononuclear cells, collected in the second trimester of pregnancy. This TCR was sampled from a female donor with multiple sclerosis, enrolled in a pregnancy study.

The CDR3 DNA is TGTGCCAGCAGTTTAGGGACAGGGCCCCCCACAGATACGCAGTATTTT. Its protein product is CASSLGTGPPTDTQYF. This chain links TRBV27 with TRBJ2-3, with TRBD1 matching over 9 bases. CDR3 size: 16 residues. Germline assignment: CDR1 MNHEY and CDR2 SMNVEV (reference sequence). J gave up 2 bases and V 2 bases, and 5 bases lay outside the gene matches.